These 8 T cell receptor beta chains were all obtained from the same sample, sequenced in a study of response to subunit inactivated influenza vaccine. Via MiXCR, TCRdb re-called the RT-PCR reads, giving one row per CDR3 protein. The table records 650,000 to 800,000 distinct CDR3 sequences, more than 11% of them present only once. The sequenced sample was PBMCs from blood, obtained around 15 days before vaccination. Receptors originate from a man aged 50-59 years who received an inactivated influenza vaccine.

The CDR3 protein is CASSVWGQGNPRSRGEQYF. For the CDR3, the DNA is TGTGCCAGCAGTGTTTGGGGACAGGGTAATCCCCGCTCGAGGGGCGAGCAGTACTTC. The chain recombines TRBV2 with TRBJ2-7; 9 nucleotides align to TRBD1. The CDR3 runs to 19 residues. V was pared by 4 bases and J by 6 bases, with 22 bases of the junction left unmatched. Germline loops: CDR1 SNHLY, CDR2 FYNNEI.

This rearrangement joins TRBV5-6 to TRBJ2-2; weak D call: TRBD2 (6 bases). Trimming shortened V by 4 bases and J by 7 bases, and 23 bases separated the two germline ends. Germline V gene lookup returns CDR1 SGHDT and CDR2 YYEEEE. The length of the CDR3 is 17 residues. The DNA for the CDR3 is TGTGCCAGCAGCCTTCAAGCGGGCCGTTTGTCTGGCGGGGAGCTGTTTTTT. Its translation is CASSLQAGRLSGGELFF.

There are many counts of this clonotype. The chain employs TRBV15 and TRBJ2-7; TRBD2 matches 7 bases. V shed 1 base and J 1 base; nucleotides not matched to a gene: 1. Per germline, CDR1 LNHNV and CDR2 YYDKDF (reference sequence). The CDR3 sequence is 14 residues long. CDR3 sequence (DNA): TGTGCCACCAGCAGAGGGGGGGGGTCCTACGAGCAGTACTTC. Translating it yields CATSRGGGSYEQYF.

This clonotype appeared many times. This chain uses TRBV12-3 or TRBV12-4 with TRBJ2-7, with 8 bases identical to TRBD1. This CDR3 comprises 15 residues. V shed 5 bases and J 5 bases; nucleotides not matched to a gene: 11. The chain's CDR3 is CASSRPPGGRDEQYF. Written as DNA, the CDR3 is TGTGCCAGCAGTCGACCCCCAGGGGGCAGGGACGAGCAGTACTTC.

This chain uses TRBV7-2 with TRBJ2-7; TRBD2 agrees at 9 bases. Germline V gene sequence: CDR1 SGHTA, CDR2 FQGNSA. The junction had 7 bases not matched to a gene; V was cut back by 1 base and J by 0 bases. CDR3 length: 17 residues. In nucleotides, the CDR3 is TGTGCCAGCAGCTTAGGCCGCGGGAGGGATTCCTCCTACGAGCAGTACTTC. Protein product: CASSLGRGRDSSYEQYF.

This clonotype was found a few times. The DNA of the CDR3 is TGTGCCAGCAGTGGCCAGGGGAGTGGTGAGCAGTTCTTC. It translates to CASSGQGSGEQFF. This chain connects TRBV2 to TRBJ2-1; maybe TRBD1 (6 bases). Germline loops: CDR1 SNHLY, CDR2 FYNNEI. V lost 4 bases, J lost 9 bases, and 13 bases lay in between. The CDR3 loop spans 13 amino acids.

The chain has TRBV12-5 and TRBJ2-2; D may correspond to TRBD1 or TRBD2 (6 bases each). The CDR3 contains 13 residues. V gave up 5 bases and J gave up 6 bases, with 10 bases separating them. Germline assignment: CDR1 LGHNT and CDR2 FRNRAP. CDR3 region: CASGPGGSGELFF. The CDR3 bases are TGTGCTAGTGGTCCCGGGGGCTCCGGGGAGCTGTTTTTT.

The rearrangement links TRBV5-1 to TRBJ2-5; TRBD2 matches 11 bases. Looked up from germline, CDR1 is SGHRS and CDR2 is YFSETQ. Trimming at V came to 4 bases and at J to 2 bases, leaving 7 bases not matched to a gene. The CDR3 covers 16 residues. The CDR3 sequence is CASSTTGTSGQETQYF. CDR3 in DNA: TGCGCCAGCAGCACGACCGGGACTAGCGGACAAGAGACCCAGTACTTC.